This note documents a single TCR beta chain sequence. Its target is not known. This sample was taken from a study of T cell repertoires in cytomegalovirus infection. The overall study: The public TCR beta signatures pointed to both CMV infection and matching HLA type.

TCRdb ran MiXCR on the reads and lists one entry per CDR3 protein. This sample has about 450,000 distinct CDR3 sequences; 30% to 40% occur once, and the top ten carry about 13%. Trimming stripped 8 bases from V and 3 bases from J, with 11 bases between. The CDR3 has 13 residues. Germline CDR1 reads MNHNY; CDR2 reads SVGAGI (reference sequence). Whole-study findings and limits: CMV-specific TCR beta clonotypes restricted by HLA-C dominated the ex vivo response. Using cumulative public TCR beta family frequency, the authors identified those who carried CMV together with the relevant HLA.

The chain couples TRBV6-6 to TRBJ1-3; D remains unclear. The receptor's source is a human donor in good health (CMV status not recorded). Some clones in this sample may be carry-over from other donors' samples. The sample was PBMCs. CDR3 region: CASSWNYGNTIYF. CDR3 sequence (DNA): TGTGCCAGCTCGTGGAACTATGGAAACACCATATATTTT.